This T cell receptor (beta chain) was retrieved from a study of OX40 agonist ivuxolimab in advanced cancers. At the level of the whole study: Ivuxolimab was a fully human IgG2 agonistic monoclonal antibody targeting the costimulatory receptor OX40 (CD134). Peripheral TCRbeta sequencing aimed to test whether ivuxolimab altered TCR sequence diversity and caused clonal T-cell expansion. Prior anti-PD-1, anti-PD-L1 or anti-CTLA-4 therapy was permitted, and 40% of dose-escalation patients had received checkpoint inhibitors. Partial responses were achieved by three dose-escalation patients, of whom one had hepatocellular carcinoma and two had cutaneous melanoma. The paper covers the monotherapy dose-escalation part of the phase I ivuxolimab trial, which included N ≈ 50 patients. In the dose-escalation cohort, nearly 85% of patients were male, and the mean age was around 65 years with a range of roughly 20 to 85. Of the 52 patients in dose escalation, 19 had hepatocellular carcinoma, about 15 had melanoma, 9 had renal cell carcinoma and 9 had head and neck cancer. Intravenous ivuxolimab was administered to patients every 2 weeks at six dose levels: 0.01, 0.1, 0.3, 1.5, 3 and 10 mg/kg.

This clone was seen a single time. It lacks a known antigen. No qualities accompany the bases; no much larger clone lies one base away. Genomic DNA was extracted from sorted cells for sequencing of the TCRbeta CDR3 region. TCRbeta CDR3 regions were sequenced using the immunoSEQ Assay. TCRdb took this table from immuneACCESS and kept in-frame rearrangements with V and J called. Such tables lack part of the clones; where checked against another copy, unresolved V genes explain under half of the gap, and the rest is unexplained. For this sample the table gives roughly 17,000 clones, of which 87% were detected only once. About 25% of the sample lies in the top ten. The trial excluded patients who had a history of autoimmune disease or who were on systemic immunosuppression. Peripheral blood for TCR sequencing was drawn from every dose cohort at baseline, at cycle 4 day 1 and at cycle 7 day 1. The samples were drawn from a first-in-human, open-label, multicenter phase I dose-escalation trial of ivuxolimab. Adults with locally advanced or metastatic melanoma, renal cell, hepatocellular, or head and neck squamous cell carcinoma were enrolled in the trial. Before TCR sequencing, CD4+ T cells and CD8+ T cells were sorted from peripheral blood as separate populations.

Points the paper makes about the study in general: Low levels of normalized T-cell clonal expansion were also seen in some patients who did not respond. Partial responders in the 0.1-3.0 mg/kg groups had among the lowest normalized peripheral clonal expansion, especially among CD8+ T cells. After ivuxolimab, more expanded clones were found on average in CD8+ T cells than in CD4+ T cells. At doses from 0.1 to 3.0 mg/kg, clonal expansion was seen in both CD4+ and CD8+ blood T cells between baseline and week 6. The antigen specificity of the peripheral T cells that underwent clonal expansion was not determined.

V is cut by 2 bases and J by 7 bases, and the space between the germline ends is 9 bases. The CDR3 sequence holds 13 residues, the cysteine and phenylalanine included. Only CDR3 DNA remains: 39 bases, in frame from the first base. CDR1 MNHEY and CDR2 SMNVEV were looked up in the germline V gene (reference sequence). The receptor was derived from an adult with an advanced solid tumor such as melanoma, head and neck, liver or kidney cancer. The chain is made from TRBV27 and TRBJ2-1, with the identity of the D gene unclear. Specimen: CD4+ or CD8+ T cells sorted from blood, collected in a trial of the OX40 agonist ivuxolimab. The CDR3 loop reads CASSLDLSNEQFF. The bases read TGTGCCAGCAGTTTAGACTTGTCAAATGAGCAGTTCTTC.